This T cell receptor (beta chain) was identified in a study of blood T cell repertoires in COVID-19. The CDR3 has 14 residues. In germline, CDR1 is SEHNR, CDR2 FQNEAQ (reference sequence). With 5 bases clipped from V and 6 bases from J, the junction kept 9 bases outside the gene matches. The protocol was immunoSEQ multiplex PCR, while the TCRdb copy is restricted to in-frame clones and leaves out a portion. Counted here are about 160,000 clones, around 89% occurring once; the ten biggest clones make up approximately 2.8%. The source of this sequence is a man in his 60s with acute or convalescent COVID-19. V is TRBV7-9 and J is TRBJ1-1; TRBD1 aligns across 7 bases. The sample comprised peripheral blood. The chain's CDR3 is CASSLGQYLPEAFF. The CDR3 DNA sequence: TGTGCCAGCAGCCTGGGACAGTACCTACCTGAAGCTTTCTTT.